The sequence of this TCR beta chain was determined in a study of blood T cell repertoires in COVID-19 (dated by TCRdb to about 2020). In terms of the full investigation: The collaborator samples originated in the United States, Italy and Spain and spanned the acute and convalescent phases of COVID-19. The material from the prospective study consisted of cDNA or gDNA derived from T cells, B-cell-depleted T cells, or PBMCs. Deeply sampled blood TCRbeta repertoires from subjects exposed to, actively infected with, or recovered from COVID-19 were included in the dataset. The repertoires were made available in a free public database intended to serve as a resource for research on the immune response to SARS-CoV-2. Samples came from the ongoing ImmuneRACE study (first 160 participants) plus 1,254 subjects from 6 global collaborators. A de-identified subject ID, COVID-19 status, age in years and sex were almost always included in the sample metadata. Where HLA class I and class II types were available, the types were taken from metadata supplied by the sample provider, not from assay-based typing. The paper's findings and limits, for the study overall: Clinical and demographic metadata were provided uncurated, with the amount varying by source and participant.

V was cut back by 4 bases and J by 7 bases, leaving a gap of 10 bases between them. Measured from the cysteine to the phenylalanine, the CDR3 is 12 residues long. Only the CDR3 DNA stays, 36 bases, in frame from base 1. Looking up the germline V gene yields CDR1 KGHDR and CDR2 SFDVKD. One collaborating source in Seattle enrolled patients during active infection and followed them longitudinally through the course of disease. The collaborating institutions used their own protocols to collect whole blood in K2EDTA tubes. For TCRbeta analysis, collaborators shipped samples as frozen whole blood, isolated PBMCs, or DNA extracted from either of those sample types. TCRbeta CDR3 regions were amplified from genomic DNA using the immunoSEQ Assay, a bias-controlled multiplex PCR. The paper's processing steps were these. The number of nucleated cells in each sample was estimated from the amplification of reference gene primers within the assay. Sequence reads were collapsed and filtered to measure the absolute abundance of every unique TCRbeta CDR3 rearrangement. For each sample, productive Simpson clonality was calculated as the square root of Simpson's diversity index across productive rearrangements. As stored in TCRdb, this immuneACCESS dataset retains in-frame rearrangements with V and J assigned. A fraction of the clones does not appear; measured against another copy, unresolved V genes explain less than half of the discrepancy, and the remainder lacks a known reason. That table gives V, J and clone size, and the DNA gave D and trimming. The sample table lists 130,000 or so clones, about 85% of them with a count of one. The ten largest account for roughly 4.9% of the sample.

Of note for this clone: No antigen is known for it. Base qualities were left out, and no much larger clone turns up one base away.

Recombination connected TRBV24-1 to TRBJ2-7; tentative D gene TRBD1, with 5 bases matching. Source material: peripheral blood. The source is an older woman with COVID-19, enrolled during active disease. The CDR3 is CATSEIGQEQYF. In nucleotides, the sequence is TGTGCCACCAGTGAGATCGGACAAGAGCAGTACTTC.